The 9 T cell receptor beta chains below all came from one sample that was sequenced in a study of vaccination and CD4 T cells after COVID-19. No antigens are known for them. Documented treatment: approximately 10-day PBMC culture with coronavirus spike peptide pools or control peptides (ViraFEST assay). The study sequenced cultured CD4+ T cell DNA using the Oncomine TCR Beta short-read assay. TCRdb passed the PCR reads through MiXCR, listing each CDR3 protein once. The top ten clones hold roughly 15% of a sample with around 26,000 distinct CDR3 sequences, 60% to 80% of them seen once. Here the sequenced sample was CD4+ T cells from blood, cultured in vitro, taken after SARS-CoV-2 vaccination. These receptors came from a human donor who received a COVID-19 vaccine.

As for this clonotype: Without the conserved terminal phenylalanine or tryptophan, this CDR3 likely stems from a read error. The gene calls are TRBV12-3 or TRBV12-4 and TRBJ2-3; TRBD1 matches 10 bases. Trimming took 6 bases from V and 1 from J; bases not matched to a gene: 7. CDR3 size: 16 residues. CDR3 sequence: CASSKSTGGGTDTQYS. Written as DNA, the CDR3 is TGTGCCAGCAGCAAATCGACAGGGGGCGGCACAGATACGCAGTATTCT.

This clonotype has a single count. The CDR3 DNA reads TGTGCCAGCAGCTTAGTTAATTCACCCCTCCACTTT. This sequence encodes CASSLVNSPLHF. This rearrangement joins TRBV7-9 to TRBJ1-6, with D hard to call. CDR3 length equals 12 residues. Germline V gene sequence: CDR1 SEHNR, CDR2 FQNEAQ (reference sequence). The V end lost 1 base, the J end lost 6 bases, and 1 base lay between the germline ends.

The chain links TRBV6-1 to TRBJ1-1; D not certain. V lost 6 bases, J lost 1 base, and 9 bases lay in between. Germline V lookup: CDR1 MNHNS, CDR2 SASEGT. CDR3 length: 13 residues. CDR3 protein: CASSRVKNTEAFF. CDR3 DNA: TGTGCCAGCAGCCGGGTTAAGAACACTGAAGCTTTCTTT.

J is TRBJ1-1 and V is TRBV27; no firm D call. CDR1 and CDR2 from the germline V gene are MNHEY and SMNVEV (reference sequence). V lost 6 bases to trimming and J lost 3 bases, with 23 bases between them. CDR3 length: 17 residues. Here the CDR3 reads CASSSPSSSGGHTEAFF. CDR3 DNA sequence: TGTGCCAGCAGCTCCCCGTCCTCGAGCGGAGGACACACTGAAGCTTTCTTT.

The sample holds a few counts of this clonotype. The chain uses TRBV10-1 and TRBJ1-1; D is uncertain. This CDR3 has 13 amino acids. CDR1 is WNHNN, CDR2 SYGVQD, per germline (reference sequence). V was clipped by 4 bases and J by 5 bases, with 11 bases between them. The CDR3 loop is CASSVGIGTEAFF. For the CDR3, the DNA is TGCGCCAGCAGTGTGGGTATTGGAACTGAAGCTTTCTTT.

This clonotype was seen a handful of times. This rearrangement joins TRBV6-1 to TRBJ1-1, with TRBD1 matching 7 bases. This CDR3 has 12 residues. Trimming removed 6 bases from V and 8 bases from J; junction bases left unmatched: 6. Looked up from germline, CDR1 is MNHNS and CDR2 is SASEGT. CDR3 protein: CASRRQGPEAFF. CDR3 sequence (DNA): TGTGCCAGCAGACGACAGGGCCCCGAAGCTTTCTTT.

The chain employs TRBV11-2 and TRBJ2-3; no clear D gene. Germline V gene data show CDR1 as SGHAT and CDR2 as FQNNGV. Deletions cut 0 bases from V and 6 bases from J, with 13 bases between. The length of the CDR3 is 15 residues. The CDR3 sequence: CASSLDSVGDDTQYF. The CDR3 DNA is TGTGCCAGCAGCTTAGACTCCGTGGGTGACGATACGCAGTATTTT.

CDR3 nucleotide sequence: TGCGCCAGCAGCTTAGAGGGGACAGGACAAGAGACCCAGTACTTC. Its protein product is CASSLEGTGQETQYF. The chain links TRBV5-1 to TRBJ2-5, with 8 bases aligning to TRBD1. This CDR3 is built from 15 residues. V was clipped by 2 bases and J by 2 bases; unmatched bases: 5. The germline CDR1 and CDR2 sequences are SGHRS and YFSETQ.

The chain links TRBV6-1 to TRBJ2-1; D unresolved. The CDR3 is 16 residues long. Germline assignment: CDR1 MNHNS and CDR2 SASEGT. V gave up 7 bases and J gave up 1 base, with 17 bases separating them. CDR3 sequence: CASNPPGSRSYNEQFF. CDR3 in DNA: TGTGCCAGCAATCCCCCGGGCTCGCGGTCCTACAATGAGCAGTTCTTC.